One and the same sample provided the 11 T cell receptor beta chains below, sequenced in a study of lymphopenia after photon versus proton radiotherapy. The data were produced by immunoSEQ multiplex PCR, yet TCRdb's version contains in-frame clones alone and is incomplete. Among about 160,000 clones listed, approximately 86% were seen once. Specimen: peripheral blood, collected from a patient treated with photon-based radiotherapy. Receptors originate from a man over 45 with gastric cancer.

The CDR3 spells CASSLGPSGVQETQYF. DNA of the CDR3: TGTGCCAGCAGCTTAGGACCTAGCGGGGTCCAAGAGACCCAGTACTTC. This chain joins TRBV7-9 and TRBJ2-5; TRBD2 matches 9 bases. The CDR3 is made up of 16 amino acids. Germline assignment: CDR1 SEHNR and CDR2 FQNEAQ (reference sequence). V gave up 1 base and J gave up 1 base; unmatched junction bases: 4.

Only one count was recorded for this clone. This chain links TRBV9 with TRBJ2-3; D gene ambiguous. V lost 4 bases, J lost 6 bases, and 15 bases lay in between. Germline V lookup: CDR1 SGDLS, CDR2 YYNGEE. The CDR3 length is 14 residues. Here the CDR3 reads CASSSSTLRDTQYF. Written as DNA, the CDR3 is TGTGCCAGCAGCTCCTCGACCCTAAGGGATACGCAGTATTTT.

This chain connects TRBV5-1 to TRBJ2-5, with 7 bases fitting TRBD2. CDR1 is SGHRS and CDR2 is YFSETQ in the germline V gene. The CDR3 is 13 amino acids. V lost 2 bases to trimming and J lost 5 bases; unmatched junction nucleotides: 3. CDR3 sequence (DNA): TGCGCCAGCAGCTTAGGACTAGTGGAGACCCAGTACTTC. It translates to CASSLGLVETQYF.

CDR3 region: CSAPTSGNYGYTF. The DNA of the CDR3 is TGCAGCGCCCCGACGTCGGGGAACTATGGCTACACCTTC. J is TRBJ1-2 and V is TRBV29-1; D uncertain. The CDR3 is 13 amino acids. V gave up 7 bases and J gave up 2 bases, with 14 bases separating them. CDR1 and CDR2 (germline): SQVTM, ANQGSEA.

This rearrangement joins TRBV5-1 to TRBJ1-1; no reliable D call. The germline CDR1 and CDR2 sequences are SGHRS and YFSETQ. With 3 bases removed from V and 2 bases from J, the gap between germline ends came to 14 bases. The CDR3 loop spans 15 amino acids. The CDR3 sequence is CASSSFAGLNTEAFF. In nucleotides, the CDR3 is TGCGCCAGCAGCTCCTTCGCGGGTCTAAACACTGAAGCTTTCTTT.

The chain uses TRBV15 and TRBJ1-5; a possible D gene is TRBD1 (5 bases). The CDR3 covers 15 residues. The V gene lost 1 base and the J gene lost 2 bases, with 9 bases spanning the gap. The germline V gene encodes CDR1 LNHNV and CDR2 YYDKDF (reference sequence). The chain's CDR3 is CATSRGRGGNQPQHF. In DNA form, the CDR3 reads TGTGCCACCAGCAGAGGGAGAGGGGGCAATCAGCCCCAGCATTTT.

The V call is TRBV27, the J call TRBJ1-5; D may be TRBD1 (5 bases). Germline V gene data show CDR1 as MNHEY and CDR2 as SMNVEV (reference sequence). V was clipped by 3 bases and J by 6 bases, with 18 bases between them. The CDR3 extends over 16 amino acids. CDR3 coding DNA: TGTGCCAGCAGTTTCTACCCTCAGGGAGGTGGTCAGCCCCAGCATTTT. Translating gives CASSFYPQGGGQPQHF.

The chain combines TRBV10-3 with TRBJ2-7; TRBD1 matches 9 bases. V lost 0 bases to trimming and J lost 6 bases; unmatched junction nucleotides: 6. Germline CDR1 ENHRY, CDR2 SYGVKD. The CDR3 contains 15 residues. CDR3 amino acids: CAISESGDREAEQYF. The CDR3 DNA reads TGTGCCATCAGTGAGTCCGGGGACAGGGAGGCCGAGCAGTACTTC.

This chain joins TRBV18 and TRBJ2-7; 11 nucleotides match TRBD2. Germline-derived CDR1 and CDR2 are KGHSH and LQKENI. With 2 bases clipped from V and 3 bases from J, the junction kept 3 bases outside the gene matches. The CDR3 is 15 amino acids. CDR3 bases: TGTGCCAGCTCACCAACCGGGACTAGCGGCTACGAGCAGTACTTC. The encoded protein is CASSPTGTSGYEQYF.

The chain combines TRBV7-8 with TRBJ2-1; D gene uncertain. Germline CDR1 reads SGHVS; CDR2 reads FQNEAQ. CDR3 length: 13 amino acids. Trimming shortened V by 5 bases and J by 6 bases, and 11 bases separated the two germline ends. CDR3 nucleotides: TGTGCCAGCAGCACGGGCCCCCTCAATGAGCAGTTCTTC. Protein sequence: CASSTGPLNEQFF. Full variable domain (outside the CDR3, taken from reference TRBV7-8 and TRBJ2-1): GAGVSQSPRYKVAKRGQDVALRCDPISGHVSLFWYQQALGQGPEFLTYFQNEAQLDKSGLPSDRFFAERPEGSVSTLKIQRTQQEDSAVYLCASSTGPLNEQFFGPGTRLTVL.

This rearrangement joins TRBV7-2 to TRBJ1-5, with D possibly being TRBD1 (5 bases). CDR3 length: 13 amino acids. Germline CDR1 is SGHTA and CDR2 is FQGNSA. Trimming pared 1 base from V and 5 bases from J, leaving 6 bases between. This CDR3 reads CASSLGGDQPQHF. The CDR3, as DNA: TGTGCCAGCAGCTTAGGAGGGGATCAGCCCCAGCATTTT.